This T cell receptor beta chain was found in a study of T cell responses to AZD1222 COVID-19 vaccine. Study outcomes and limitations: Among vaccine-associated CD4 TCRs, coverage spanned spike, with dominance at 160-218 and 743-854. Only 5 or 6 AZD1222 recipients tested seropositive at baseline.

This table comes from immunoSEQ multiplex PCR, and its TCRdb copy is limited to in-frame clones, with some not included. The profile shows some 140,000 clones, 90% to 95% of them singletons. As for this clone: Its antigen is as yet unknown.

The CDR3 spans 15 residues. V lost 2 bases and J lost 2, with 13 bases in between. CDR1 PRHDT and CDR2 FYEKMQ come from the germline V gene (reference sequence). This specimen was peripheral blood, taken 28 days after the second AZD1222 dose. V gene TRBV13 combines with J gene TRBJ2-7, with a tentative D call TRBD1 (5 bases). The source of this sequence is an adult who received the AZD1222 COVID-19 vaccine. CDR3 region: CASSLYAGKTYEQYF. The CDR3 coding sequence is TGTGCCAGCAGCTTATACGCAGGGAAAACCTACGAGCAGTACTTC.